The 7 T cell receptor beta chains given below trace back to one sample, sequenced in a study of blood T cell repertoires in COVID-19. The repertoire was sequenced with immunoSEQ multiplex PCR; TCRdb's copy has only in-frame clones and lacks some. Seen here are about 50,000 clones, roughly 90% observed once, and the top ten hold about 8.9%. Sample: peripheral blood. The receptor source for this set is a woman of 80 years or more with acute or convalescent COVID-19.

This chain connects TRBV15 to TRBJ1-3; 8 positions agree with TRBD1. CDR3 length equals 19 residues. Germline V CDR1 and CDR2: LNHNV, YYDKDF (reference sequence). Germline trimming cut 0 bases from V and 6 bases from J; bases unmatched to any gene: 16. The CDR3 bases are TGTGCCACCAGCAGAGACGAGTACAGGACAGGGTTCAGTGCAAACACCATATATTTT. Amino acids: CATSRDEYRTGFSANTIYF. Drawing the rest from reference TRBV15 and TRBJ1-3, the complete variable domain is DAMVIQNPRYQVTQFGKPVTLSCSQTLNHNVMYWYQQKSSQAPKLLFHYYDKDFNNEADTPDNFQSRRPNTSFCFLDIRSPGLGDTAMYLCATSRDEYRTGFSANTIYFGEGSWLTVV.

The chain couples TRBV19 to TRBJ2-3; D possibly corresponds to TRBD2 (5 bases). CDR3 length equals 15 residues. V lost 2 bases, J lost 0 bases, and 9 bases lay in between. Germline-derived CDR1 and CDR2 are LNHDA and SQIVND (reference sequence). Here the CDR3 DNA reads TGTGCCAGTAGTATAAACGGGATTAGCACAGATACGCAGTATTTT. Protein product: CASSINGISTDTQYF.

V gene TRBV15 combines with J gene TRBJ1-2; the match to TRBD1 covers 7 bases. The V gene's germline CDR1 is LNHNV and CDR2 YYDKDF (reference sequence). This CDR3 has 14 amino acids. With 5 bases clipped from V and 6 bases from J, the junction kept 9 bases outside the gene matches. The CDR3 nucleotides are TGTGCCACCAGCCCAGGGGGGATGTTAAATGGCTACACCTTC. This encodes CATSPGGMLNGYTF.

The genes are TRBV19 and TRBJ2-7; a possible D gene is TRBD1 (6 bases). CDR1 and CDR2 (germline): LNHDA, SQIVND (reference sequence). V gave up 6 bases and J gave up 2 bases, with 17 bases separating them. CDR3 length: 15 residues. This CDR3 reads CASSKRQGLTYEQYF. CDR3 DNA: TGTGCCAGTAGCAAAAGGCAGGGGCTTACCTACGAGCAGTACTTC. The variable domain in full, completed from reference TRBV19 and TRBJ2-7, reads DGGITQSPKYLFRKEGQNVTLSCEQNLNHDAMYWYRQDPGQGLRLIYYSQIVNDFQKGDIAEGYSVSREKKESFPLTVTSAQKNPTAFYLCASSKRQGLTYEQYFGPGTRLTVT.

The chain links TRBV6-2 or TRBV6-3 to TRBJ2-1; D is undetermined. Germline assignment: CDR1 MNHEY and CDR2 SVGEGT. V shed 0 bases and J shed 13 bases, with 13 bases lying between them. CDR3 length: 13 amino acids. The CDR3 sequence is CASSYSIGLEQFF. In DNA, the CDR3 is TGTGCCAGCAGTTACTCGATCGGTCTTGAACAGTTCTTC.

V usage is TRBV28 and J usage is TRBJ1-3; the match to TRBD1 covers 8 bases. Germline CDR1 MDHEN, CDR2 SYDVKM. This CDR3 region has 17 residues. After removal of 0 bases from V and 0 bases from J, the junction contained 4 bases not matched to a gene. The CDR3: CASSLWGTGGSGNTIYF. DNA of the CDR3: TGTGCCAGCAGTTTATGGGGTACAGGGGGCTCTGGAAACACCATATATTTT.

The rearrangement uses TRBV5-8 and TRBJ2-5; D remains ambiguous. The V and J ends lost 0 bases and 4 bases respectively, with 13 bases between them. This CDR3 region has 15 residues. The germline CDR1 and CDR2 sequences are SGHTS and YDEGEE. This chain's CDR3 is CASSLGQVERETQYF. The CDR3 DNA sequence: TGTGCCAGCAGCTTGGGGCAGGTTGAACGAGAGACCCAGTACTTC.